Shown below are 14 T cell receptor beta chains from a single sample sequenced in a study of blood T cell repertoires in COVID-19. Clones were sequenced by immunoSEQ multiplex PCR, and TCRdb holds only the in-frame ones, with some missing. The sample has approximately 300,000 clones, roughly 86% seen once. The sequenced sample consisted of peripheral blood. The receptors originated from a woman between 50 and 59 years old with acute or convalescent COVID-19.

The rearrangement uses TRBV19 and TRBJ2-1, with D maybe TRBD2 (6 bases). Between the trimmed V and J ends, which lost 6 bases and 0 bases, there was a span of 12 bases. This CDR3 spans 15 amino acids. CDR1 is LNHDA, CDR2 SQIVND, per germline (reference sequence). CDR3 residues: CASSLGGSSYNEQFF. The DNA of the CDR3 is TGTGCCAGTAGCCTGGGGGGAAGCTCCTACAATGAGCAGTTCTTC.

The chain employs TRBV2 and TRBJ2-3; 7 bases agree with TRBD1. V shed 4 bases and J 2 bases; nucleotides not matched to a gene: 6. This CDR3 is built from 15 residues. From germline, CDR1 is SNHLY and CDR2 FYNNEI. The CDR3: CASSASTGTTDTQYF. DNA for the CDR3: TGTGCCAGCAGTGCCTCGACAGGGACCACAGATACGCAGTATTTT.

This rearrangement joins TRBV28 to TRBJ1-1; D is possibly TRBD1 (5 bases). Trimming took 7 bases from V and 0 from J, leaving 12 bases between them. The CDR3 sequence is 14 residues long. The germline CDR1 and CDR2 sequences are MDHEN and SYDVKM. The CDR3 loop reads CASTPGLVNTEAFF. CDR3 DNA sequence: TGTGCCAGCACCCCGGGACTGGTGAACACTGAAGCTTTCTTT.

V usage is TRBV7-2 and J usage is TRBJ2-3; 12 bases match TRBD2. CDR1 and CDR2 from the germline V gene are SGHTA and FQGNSA. This CDR3 spans 19 amino acids. Losses at the gene ends were 2 bases for V and 0 bases for J; bases not matched to a gene: 9. The CDR3 sequence: CASSLPTSGSRTSTDTQYF. The CDR3, as DNA: TGTGCCAGCAGCTTACCGACTAGCGGGAGCAGGACTAGCACAGATACGCAGTATTTT.

The chain couples TRBV28 to TRBJ1-2; a possible D gene is TRBD1 (5 bases). Trimming cost V 7 bases and J 3 bases, with 12 bases left between them. This CDR3 spans 13 amino acids. CDR1 and CDR2 (germline): MDHEN, SYDVKM. CDR3 protein: CASNSQGYYGYTF. CDR3 DNA: TGTGCCAGCAACTCGCAGGGCTACTATGGCTACACCTTC.

V and J are TRBV6-5 and TRBJ1-6, with 7 bases fitting TRBD1. CDR3 length: 15 residues. V lost 5 bases and J lost 8; bases outside the gene matches: 9. CDR1 is MNHEY and CDR2 is SVGAGI in the germline V gene. CDR3 nucleotide sequence: TGTGCCAGCAGTCGACGACAGGGTTTTGATTCACCCCTCCACTTT. It yields the protein CASSRRQGFDSPLHF.

V is TRBV19 and J is TRBJ2-2, with D maybe TRBD2 (6 bases). Germline CDR1 and CDR2: LNHDA and SQIVND (reference sequence). This CDR3 spans 13 amino acids. V was cut by 9 bases and J by 2 bases, with 10 bases left in between. The CDR3 DNA follows: TGTGCCAGCCGGGACTCCAACACCGGGGAGCTGTTTTTT. Translated, it gives CASRDSNTGELFF.

The J gene is TRBJ2-1, the V gene TRBV9, with 9 bases fitting TRBD2. The V gene's germline CDR1 is SGDLS and CDR2 YYNGEE. V gave up 4 bases and J gave up 0 bases; unmatched junction bases: 2. The CDR3 totals 15 residues. The CDR3 DNA reads TGTGCCAGCAGCACTAGCGGGTTCTCCTACAATGAGCAGTTCTTC. Its protein product is CASSTSGFSYNEQFF.

This clone was counted between two and nine times. This chain connects TRBV7-9 to TRBJ2-2, with no clear D. V dropped 4 bases and J dropped 5 bases, with 14 bases sitting between them. The CDR3 loop spans 15 amino acids. Germline V CDR1 and CDR2: SEHNR, FQNEAQ (reference sequence). The CDR3 bases are TGTGCCAGCAGCTCCCCGGATGACATTACCGGGGAGCTGTTTTTT. This sequence encodes CASSSPDDITGELFF.

The chain has TRBV5-1 and TRBJ2-7; TRBD1 agrees at 8 bases. The germline CDR1 and CDR2 sequences are SGHRS and YFSETQ. There are 15 residues in the CDR3. Germline trimming cut 5 bases from V and 0 bases from J; bases unmatched to any gene: 7. CDR3 sequence reads: CASSPDRVSSYEQYF. The DNA of the CDR3 is TGCGCCAGCAGTCCGGACAGGGTTAGCTCCTACGAGCAGTACTTC.

In its sample, this clone was seen many times. The chain recombines TRBV28 with TRBJ1-3; TRBD1 agrees at 7 bases. The CDR3 is made up of 14 amino acids. Germline V lookup: CDR1 MDHEN, CDR2 SYDVKM. V gave up 5 bases and J gave up 0 bases; unmatched junction bases: 1. This CDR3 reads CASSHRGSGNTIYF. The CDR3 nucleotides are TGTGCCAGCAGTCACAGGGGCTCTGGAAACACCATATATTTT.

The chain uses TRBV7-3 and TRBJ2-1; weak D call: TRBD1 (5 bases). V was cut by 5 bases and J by 3 bases, with 20 bases left in between. The CDR3 is 17 amino acids. The germline CDR1 and CDR2 sequences are SGHTA and FQGTGA. In DNA form, the CDR3 reads TGTGCCAGCAGCCCCCAGGGCCCCTCCCTTGGCTACAATGAGCAGTTCTTC. This encodes CASSPQGPSLGYNEQFF.

The chain is built from TRBV9 and TRBJ2-1; 10 bases align to TRBD2. This CDR3 is built from 17 residues. V lost 0 bases and J lost 7; bases outside the gene matches: 10. Germline V CDR1 and CDR2: SGDLS, YYNGEE. In DNA, the CDR3 is TGTGCCAGCAGCGTAGATGGGTCTAGCGGGAGCTCTAATGAGCAGTTCTTC. Its protein product is CASSVDGSSGSSNEQFF.

Comments on this clone: Distinct nucleotide sequences in the sample also encode this CDR3. V and J are TRBV28 and TRBJ1-2, with D perhaps matching TRBD1 (5 bases). There are 13 residues in the CDR3. Trimming removed 6 bases from V and 2 bases from J, with 10 bases in between. CDR1 is MDHEN, CDR2 SYDVKM, per germline. CDR3 bases: TGTGCCAGCAGCACGGGGGGGAACTATGGCTACACCTTC. Its translation is CASSTGGNYGYTF.